This entry lists 27 T cell receptor beta chains sequenced from one sample in a study of blood T cells in healthy people across ages. It was with a sample-barcoded 5' primer and a J-beta primer mix that a second PCR of roughly 6 to 12 cycles was run. TCRdb processed the 5' RACE reads anew with MiXCR; each CDR3 protein has one entry. The sample consists of over 1.5 million distinct CDR3 sequences, 40% to 55% of them appearing once. Sequencing was carried out using blood. All receptors derive from a middle-aged woman in good health.

This chain uses TRBV7-2 with TRBJ2-1; D not resolved. The CDR3 is 12 residues long. Trimming pared 1 base from V and 9 bases from J, leaving 7 bases between. Germline CDR1 reads SGHTA; CDR2 reads FQGNSA. CDR3: CASSLVVFEQFF. The CDR3 DNA is TGTGCCAGCAGCTTAGTAGTTTTTGAGCAGTTCTTC.

The chain combines TRBV24-1 with TRBJ2-1, with D tentatively TRBD1 or TRBD2 (5 bases each). The DNA end lines up better with TRBJ2-7; the J call may be wrong. The CDR3 consists of 14 residues. CDR1 is KGHDR and CDR2 is SFDVKD in the germline V gene. CDR3 loop: CATSKGRQYNEQYF. The CDR3 DNA reads as TGTGCCACCAGTAAGGGACGGCAATACAATGAGCAGTACTTC.

V is TRBV20-1 and J is TRBJ2-6, with D possibly matching TRBD2 (5 bases). Germline CDR1 and CDR2: DFQATT and SNEGSKA (reference sequence). CDR3 length equals 14 residues. The V and J ends lost 6 bases and 1 base respectively, with 10 bases between them. CDR3 amino acids: CSATRPSGANVLTF. The CDR3 bases are TGCAGTGCCACTAGGCCATCTGGGGCCAACGTCCTGACTTTC.

The V gene is TRBV5-1, the J gene TRBJ2-4, with 10 bases identical to TRBD1. TRBJ2-7 explains the end of the DNA better; the J call may be wrong. CDR3 size: 15 residues. Germline CDR1 is SGHRS and CDR2 is YFSETQ. CDR3 sequence (DNA): TGCGCCAGCAGCTGGGAGGGGACAGGGGCACGCGAGCAGTACTTC. It is translated as CASSWEGTGAREQYF.

This clonotype has more than one count but fewer than ten. The genes are TRBV27 and TRBJ2-7; D is unclear. This CDR3 is built from 13 residues. Looked up from germline, CDR1 is MNHEY and CDR2 is SMNVEV (reference sequence). V gave up 9 bases and J gave up 1 base, with 13 bases separating them. CDR3 protein: CASSSVGSYEQYF. CDR3 sequence (DNA): TGTGCCAGTTCCTCGGTAGGATCCTACGAGCAGTACTTC.

The chain carries TRBV7-9 and TRBJ2-1; possibly TRBD2 for D (5 bases). Per the germline V gene, CDR1 is SEHNR and CDR2 is FQNEAQ (reference sequence). The ends were cut back, 3 bases at V and 7 bases at J, with 19 bases in the middle. The length of the CDR3 is 16 residues. CDR3 residues: CASSFSGVSILNEQFF. The CDR3 nucleotides are TGTGCCAGCAGCTTTTCCGGGGTTTCAATTCTGAATGAGCAGTTCTTC.

The chain carries TRBV18 and TRBJ2-3, with a possible D match to TRBD2 (5 bases). Trimming pared 1 base from V and 0 bases from J, leaving 14 bases between. Germline V gene lookup returns CDR1 KGHSH and CDR2 LQKENI. The CDR3 consists of 17 residues. The DNA of the CDR3 is TGTGCCAGCTCACCACAGGGAGTGACCGCTAGCACAGATACGCAGTATTTT. Amino acid sequence: CASSPQGVTASTDTQYF.

This clonotype was seen ten or more times. J is TRBJ2-7 and V is TRBV12-3 or TRBV12-4; 8 positions match TRBD2. J lost 3 bases, V lost 3 bases, and 10 bases had no gene match. The CDR3 extends over 16 amino acids. The CDR3 here is CASSLLRGGTYYEQYF. CDR3 coding DNA: TGTGCCAGCAGTTTGCTTCGGGGGGGCACGTACTACGAGCAGTACTTC.

The CDR3 region is CASSAGLAGGKNEQFF. The CDR3 DNA reads TGTGCCAGCAGCGCCGGACTAGCGGGGGGAAAGAATGAGCAGTTCTTC. The chain links TRBV7-9 to TRBJ2-1, with 14 bases lining up with TRBD2. The CDR3 runs to 16 residues. Germline CDR1 is SEHNR and CDR2 is FQNEAQ (reference sequence). V was pared by 5 bases and J by 7 bases, with 7 bases of the junction left unmatched.

This chain uses TRBV4-2 with TRBJ2-3, with a tentative D call TRBD2 (5 bases). Trimming pared 3 bases from V and 3 bases from J, leaving 16 bases between. This CDR3 is built from 16 residues. CDR1 and CDR2 (germline): LGHNA, YNFKEQ. The CDR3 DNA follows: TGTGCCAGCAGCCACGGAGGACGGTACCCTACAGATACGCAGTATTTT. It yields the protein CASSHGGRYPTDTQYF.

This rearrangement joins TRBV20-1 to TRBJ2-5; TRBD1 matches at 7 bases. J lost 4 bases, V lost 2 bases, and 7 bases had no gene match. Germline CDR1 DFQATT, CDR2 SNEGSKA (reference sequence). This CDR3 has 14 amino acids. The CDR3 bases are TGCAGTGCTAGACCCCGACAGGGTCGAGAGACCCAGTACTTC. Protein: CSARPRQGRETQYF.

This clonotype came up a few times. This chain connects TRBV15 to TRBJ2-3, with TRBD2 identical over 8 bases. This CDR3 has 14 amino acids. CDR1 and CDR2 from the germline V gene are LNHNV and YYDKDF (reference sequence). The trim removed 1 base at V and 5 bases at J, leaving 2 bases unmatched. The CDR3 DNA reads TGTGCCACCAGCAGAGGCCTAGCGGGAGATACGCAGTATTTT. Translated: CATSRGLAGDTQYF. Filled out from reference TRBV15 and TRBJ2-3, the complete variable domain reads DAMVIQNPRYQVTQFGKPVTLSCSQTLNHNVMYWYQQKSSQAPKLLFHYYDKDFNNEADTPDNFQSRRPNTSFCFLDIRSPGLGDTAMYLCATSRGLAGDTQYFGPGTRLTVL.

This chain joins TRBV4-3 and TRBJ2-7; TRBD2 agrees at 9 bases. The end of the DNA is better explained by TRBJ2-5, so the J call may be wrong. The germline gives CDR1 LGHNA, CDR2 YSLEER. The CDR3 sequence is 16 residues long. The DNA of the CDR3 is TGCGCCAGCAGCCAAGATCTTAGCGGGGGAAGTGAGACCCAGTACTTC. Translated, it gives CASSQDLSGGSETQYF.

The sample holds a few counts of this clonotype. This chain connects TRBV3-1 to TRBJ2-5; perhaps TRBD1 as D (6 bases). The germline CDR1 and CDR2 sequences are LGHDT and YNNKEL (reference sequence). This CDR3 comprises 15 residues. Between the trimmed V and J ends, which lost 3 bases and 5 bases, there was a span of 16 bases. CDR3 sequence: CASSQNTGTRETQYF. The DNA for the CDR3 is TGTGCCAGCAGCCAGAATACGGGGACAAGGGAGACCCAGTACTTC.

This chain uses TRBV29-1 with TRBJ1-5; 7 bases are shared with TRBD1. J gave up 0 bases and V 7 bases, and 21 bases lay outside the gene matches. Per germline, CDR1 SQVTM and CDR2 ANQGSEA. The CDR3 runs to 19 residues. The CDR3 sequence: CSALPGTALVMGSNQPQHF. CDR3 nucleotides: TGCAGCGCTCTGCCCGGGACAGCGTTGGTGATGGGTAGCAATCAGCCCCAGCATTTT.

Only a few counts were recorded for this clonotype. The V call is TRBV20-1, the J call TRBJ1-1; D uncertain. Germline V lookup: CDR1 DFQATT, CDR2 SNEGSKA (reference sequence). Trimming took off 5 bases at V and 3 bases at J, with 16 bases between the two ends. The CDR3 has 14 residues. The CDR3 DNA is TGCAGTGCTCCGAACCCTGGACGGGACACTGAAGCTTTCTTT. Protein: CSAPNPGRDTEAFF.

The rearrangement uses TRBV7-3 and TRBJ2-5; the D is unclear. Per germline, CDR1 SGHTA and CDR2 FQGTGA. The CDR3 has 13 amino acids. V was shortened by 2 bases and J by 4 bases, with 8 bases between the two germline ends. DNA for the CDR3: TGTGCCAGCAGCTTACGGCAGTTAGAGACCCAGTACTTC. As protein: CASSLRQLETQYF.

The chain recombines TRBV13 with TRBJ2-3, with 8 positions matching TRBD1. Germline loops: CDR1 PRHDT, CDR2 FYEKMQ (reference sequence). V shed 6 bases and J 2 bases; nucleotides not matched to a gene: 4. There are 14 residues in the CDR3. The CDR3 nucleotides read TGTGCCAGCAGTAGCCAGGGGGCCACAGATACGCAGTATTTT. Protein product: CASSSQGATDTQYF. Supplemented by reference TRBV13 and TRBJ2-3, the full variable domain reads AAGVIQSPRHLIKEKRETATLKCYPIPRHDTVYWYQQGPGQDPQFLISFYEKMQSDKGSIPDRFSAQQFSDYHSELNMSSLELGDSALYFCASSSQGATDTQYFGPGTRLTVL.

The chain couples TRBV4-2 to TRBJ1-2, with 7 bases lining up with TRBD1. With 1 base clipped from V and 2 bases from J, the junction kept 4 bases outside the gene matches. Germline V CDR1 and CDR2: LGHNA, YNFKEQ. The CDR3 has 15 amino acids. The chain's CDR3 is CASSQGQGENYGYTF. CDR3 nucleotides: TGTGCCAGCAGCCAAGGGCAGGGGGAGAACTATGGCTACACCTTC.

The chain links TRBV20-1 to TRBJ1-2; TRBD1 matches 9 bases. The CDR3 consists of 15 residues. Germline trimming cut 4 bases from V and 2 bases from J; bases unmatched to any gene: 8. Germline assignment: CDR1 DFQATT and CDR2 SNEGSKA (reference sequence). This CDR3 is CSATRTGASNYGYTF. The CDR3 coding sequence is TGCAGTGCTACTCGGACAGGGGCGTCGAACTATGGCTACACCTTC.

This clonotype has just a few counts. This chain links TRBV28 with TRBJ2-7, with 9 bases that match TRBD1. The V and J ends lost 1 base and 4 bases, in that order; junction bases with no gene match: 5. This CDR3 contains 15 residues. Germline-derived CDR1 and CDR2 are MDHEN and SYDVKM. CDR3 in amino acids: CASSLYRDREYEQYF. CDR3 DNA sequence: TGTGCCAGCAGTTTATACCGGGACAGGGAGTACGAGCAGTACTTC.

The gene calls are TRBV7-9 and TRBJ2-3, with 11 bases identical to TRBD2. The J segment lost 2 bases and the V segment lost 8 bases, leaving 6 bases of the junction unmatched. Germline V gene data show CDR1 as SEHNR and CDR2 as FQNEAQ (reference sequence). The CDR3 consists of 15 residues. The CDR3 region is CASGRLAGTTDTQYF. Here the CDR3 DNA reads TGTGCCAGCGGCAGACTAGCGGGGACCACAGATACGCAGTATTTT.

A word on this clonotype: An end of the junction differs from the germline gene, which may be a read error. V and J are TRBV2 and TRBJ2-6, with TRBD1 as a possible D gene (5 bases). CDR3 size: 15 residues. Germline V gene data show CDR1 as SNHLY and CDR2 as FYNNEI. The CDR3, as DNA: TGTGCCAGCAGTGAAGGCGGATATGGGGCCAACGTCCTGATTTTC. Its protein is CASSEGGYGANVLIF.

The chain uses TRBV6-2 or TRBV6-3 and TRBJ2-1; TRBD1 might be the D (5 bases). Trimming took 3 bases from V and 1 from J, leaving 13 bases between them. The CDR3 consists of 16 residues. Looked up from germline, CDR1 is MNHEY and CDR2 is SVGEGT. CDR3 DNA sequence: TGTGCCAGCAGTTATTCGGTTAGGGGATCCTACAATGAGCAGTTCTTC. Translating gives CASSYSVRGSYNEQFF.

The rearrangement uses TRBV2 and TRBJ2-5; tentatively, D is TRBD1 (5 bases). Gene TRBJ2-7 matches the end of the DNA better, so the J call may be wrong. The CDR3 extends over 13 amino acids. Germline V gene data show CDR1 as SNHLY and CDR2 as FYNNEI. The CDR3 is CASSIPQVSEQYF. The CDR3 DNA follows: TGTGCCAGCAGCATACCACAGGTCTCCGAGCAGTACTTC.

The J gene is TRBJ2-1, the V gene TRBV28; possibly TRBD1 or TRBD2 for D (6 bases each). Trimming pared 5 bases from V and 6 bases from J, leaving 17 bases between. This CDR3 region has 15 residues. Germline CDR1 is MDHEN and CDR2 is SYDVKM. Here the CDR3 DNA reads TGTGCCAGCAGTCCGGGGGCCCCCAGAGGCAATGAGCAGTTCTTC. Protein product: CASSPGAPRGNEQFF.

In its sample, this clonotype was seen a few times. This chain connects TRBV6-6 to TRBJ1-1; D remains unclear. CDR3 size: 14 residues. Germline V gene lookup returns CDR1 MNHNY and CDR2 SVGAGI (reference sequence). The germline V and J ends were trimmed by 5 bases and 1 base, with 11 bases remaining between them. The CDR3 bases are TGTGCCAGCAGTCCAAGCTGGAGGAACACTGAAGCTTTCTTT. Amino acid sequence: CASSPSWRNTEAFF.